This TCR beta chain was identified during a study of blood T cell repertoires in COVID-19. About the study: Samples representing acute and convalescent COVID-19 were sourced from the United States, Italy and Spain. The cDNA or gDNA used as material had been derived from T cells, B-cell-depleted T cells, or PBMCs.

Trimming pared 0 bases from V and 7 bases from J, leaving 8 bases between. CDR1 and CDR2 (germline): SGHDT, YYEEEE. This CDR3 is 12 amino acids long. Authors' data handling: The assay estimated nucleated cells by amplifying reference gene primers. Profiling relied on immunoSEQ multiplex PCR, and the TCRdb table lists in-frame clones only, not all of them. The V and J calls and clone size come from that table; D and trimming were worked out from the DNA. This table holds about 480,000 clones, about 85% found once. Cohort allocation depended upon clinical history that participants reported. The chain combines TRBV5-6 with TRBJ2-7, with D uncertain. The TCR was taken from a woman under 30 with acute COVID-19. Sequenced: PBMCs or T cells enriched from blood (not recorded which). The CDR3 spells CASSLAQREQYF. The CDR3 bases are TGTGCCAGCAGCTTGGCGCAGAGGGAGCAGTACTTC.